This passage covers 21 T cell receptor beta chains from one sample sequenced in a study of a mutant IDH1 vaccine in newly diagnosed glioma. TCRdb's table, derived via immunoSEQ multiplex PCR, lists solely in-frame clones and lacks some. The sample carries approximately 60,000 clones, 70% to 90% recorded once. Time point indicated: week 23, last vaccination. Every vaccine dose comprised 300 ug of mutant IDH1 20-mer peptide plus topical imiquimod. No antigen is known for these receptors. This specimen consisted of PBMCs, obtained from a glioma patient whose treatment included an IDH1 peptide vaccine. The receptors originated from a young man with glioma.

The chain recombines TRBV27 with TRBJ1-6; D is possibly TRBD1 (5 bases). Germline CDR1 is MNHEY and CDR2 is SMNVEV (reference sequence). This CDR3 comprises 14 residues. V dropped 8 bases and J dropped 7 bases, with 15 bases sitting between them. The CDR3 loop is CASGLARVNSPLHF. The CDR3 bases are TGTGCCAGCGGGCTGGCCAGGGTGAATTCACCCCTCCACTTT.

The CDR3, as DNA: TGTGCCAGCAGCTCAGGAGGGTCTCCTGAAGCTTTCTTT. This encodes CASSSGGSPEAFF. The genes are TRBV11-2 and TRBJ1-1, with unresolved D. V shed 4 bases and J shed 6 bases, with 12 bases lying between them. The CDR3 totals 13 residues. Looked up from germline, CDR1 is SGHAT and CDR2 is FQNNGV.

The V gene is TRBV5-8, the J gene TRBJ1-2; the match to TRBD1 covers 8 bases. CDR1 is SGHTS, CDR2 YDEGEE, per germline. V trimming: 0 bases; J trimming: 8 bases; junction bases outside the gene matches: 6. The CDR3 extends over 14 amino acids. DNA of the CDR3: TGTGCCAGCAGCTTGGTAGACAGGGGTGGCGGCTACACCTTC. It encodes CASSLVDRGGGYTF.

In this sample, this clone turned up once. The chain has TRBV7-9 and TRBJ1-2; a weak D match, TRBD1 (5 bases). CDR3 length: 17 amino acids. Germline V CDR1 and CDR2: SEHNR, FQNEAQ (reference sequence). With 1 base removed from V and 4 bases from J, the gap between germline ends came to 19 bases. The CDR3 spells CASSLGLGVTEIYGYTF. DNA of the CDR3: TGTGCCAGCAGCTTAGGTCTCGGGGTGACAGAGATCTATGGCTACACCTTC. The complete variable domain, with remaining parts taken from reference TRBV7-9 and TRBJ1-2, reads DTGVSQNPRHKITKRGQNVTFRCDPISEHNRLYWYRQTLGQGPEFLTYFQNEAQLEKSRLLSDRFSAERPKGSFSTLEIQRTEQGDSAMYLCASSLGLGVTEIYGYTFGSGTRLTVV.

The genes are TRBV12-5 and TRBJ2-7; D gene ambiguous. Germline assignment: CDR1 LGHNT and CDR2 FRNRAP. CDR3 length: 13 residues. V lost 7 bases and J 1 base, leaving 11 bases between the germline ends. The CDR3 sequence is CASEPAQSYEQYF. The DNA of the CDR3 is TGTGCTAGTGAGCCGGCACAGTCCTACGAGCAGTACTTC.

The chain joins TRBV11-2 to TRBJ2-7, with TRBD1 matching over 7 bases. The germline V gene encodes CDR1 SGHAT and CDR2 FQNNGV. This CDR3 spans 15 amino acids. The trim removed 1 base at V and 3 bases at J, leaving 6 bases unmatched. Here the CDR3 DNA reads TGTGCCAGCAGCTTAGTACCAGGGGGTAACTACGAGCAGTACTTC. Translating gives CASSLVPGGNYEQYF.

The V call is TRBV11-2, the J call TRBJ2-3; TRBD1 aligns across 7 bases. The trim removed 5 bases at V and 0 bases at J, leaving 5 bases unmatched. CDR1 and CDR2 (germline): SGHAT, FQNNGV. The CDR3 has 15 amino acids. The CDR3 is CASSHGTESTDTQYF. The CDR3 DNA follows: TGTGCCAGCAGCCACGGGACAGAAAGCACAGATACGCAGTATTTT. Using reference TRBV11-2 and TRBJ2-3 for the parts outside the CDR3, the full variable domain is EAGVAQSPRYKIIEKRQSVAFWCNPISGHATLYWYQQILGQGPKLLIQFQNNGVVDDSQLPKDRFSAERLKGVDSTLKIQPAKLEDSAVYLCASSHGTESTDTQYFGPGTRLTVL.

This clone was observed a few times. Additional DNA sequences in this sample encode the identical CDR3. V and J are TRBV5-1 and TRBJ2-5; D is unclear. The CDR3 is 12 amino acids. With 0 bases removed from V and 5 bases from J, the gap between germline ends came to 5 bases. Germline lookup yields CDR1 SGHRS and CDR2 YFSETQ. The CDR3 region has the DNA TGCGCCAGCAGCTTGGAACAGGAGACCCAGTACTTC. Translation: CASSLEQETQYF.

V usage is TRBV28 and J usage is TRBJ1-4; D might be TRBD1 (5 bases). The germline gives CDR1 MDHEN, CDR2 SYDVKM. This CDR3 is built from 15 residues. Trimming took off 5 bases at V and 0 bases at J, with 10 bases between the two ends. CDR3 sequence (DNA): TGTGCCAGCAGTAGGGACGGAGCAACTAATGAAAAACTGTTTTTT. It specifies CASSRDGATNEKLFF.

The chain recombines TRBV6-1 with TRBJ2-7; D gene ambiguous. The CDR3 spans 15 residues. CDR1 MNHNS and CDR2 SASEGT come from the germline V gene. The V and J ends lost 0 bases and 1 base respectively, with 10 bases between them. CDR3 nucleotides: TGTGCCAGCAGTGAAGCCCAGGTAGGGTCCTACGAGCAGTACTTC. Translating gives CASSEAQVGSYEQYF.

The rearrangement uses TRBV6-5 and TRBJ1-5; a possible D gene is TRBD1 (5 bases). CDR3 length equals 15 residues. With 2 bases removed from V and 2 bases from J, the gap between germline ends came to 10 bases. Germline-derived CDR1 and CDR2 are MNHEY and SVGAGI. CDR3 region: CASSYGGVGNQPQHF. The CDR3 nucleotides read TGTGCCAGCAGTTACGGGGGGGTAGGCAATCAGCCCCAGCATTTT.

CDR3 residues: CASSLLHSSYEQYF. CDR3 DNA: TGTGCCAGCAGTTTATTACACAGCTCCTACGAGCAGTACTTC. This chain links TRBV28 with TRBJ2-7; D not certain. V lost 1 base and J 0 bases, leaving 7 bases between the germline ends. Germline CDR1 reads MDHEN; CDR2 reads SYDVKM. The CDR3 has 14 residues.

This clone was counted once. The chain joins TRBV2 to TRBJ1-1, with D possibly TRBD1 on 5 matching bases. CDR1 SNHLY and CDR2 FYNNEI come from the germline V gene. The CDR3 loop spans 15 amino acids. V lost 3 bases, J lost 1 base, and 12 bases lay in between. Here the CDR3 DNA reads TGTGCCAGCAGTGAGATGCAGGGACCGAACACTGAAGCTTTCTTT. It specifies CASSEMQGPNTEAFF. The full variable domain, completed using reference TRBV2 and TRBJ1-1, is EPEVTQTPSHQVTQMGQEVILRCVPISNHLYFYWYRQILGQKVEFLVSFYNNEISEKSEIFDDQFSVERPDGSNFTLKIRSTKLEDSAMYFCASSEMQGPNTEAFFGQGTRLTVV.

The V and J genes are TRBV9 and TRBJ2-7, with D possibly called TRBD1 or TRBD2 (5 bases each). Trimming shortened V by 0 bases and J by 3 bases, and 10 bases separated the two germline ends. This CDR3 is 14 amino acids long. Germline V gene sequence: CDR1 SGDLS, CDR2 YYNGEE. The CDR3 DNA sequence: TGTGCCAGCAGCGTAGCGAGGGACGGCTACGAGCAGTACTTC. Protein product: CASSVARDGYEQYF.

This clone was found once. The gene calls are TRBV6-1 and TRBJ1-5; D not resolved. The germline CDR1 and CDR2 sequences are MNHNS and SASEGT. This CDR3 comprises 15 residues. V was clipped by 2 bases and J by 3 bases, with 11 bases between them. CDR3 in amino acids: CASSERGLPNQPQHF. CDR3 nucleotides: TGTGCCAGCAGTGAAAGAGGACTGCCCAATCAGCCCCAGCATTTT.

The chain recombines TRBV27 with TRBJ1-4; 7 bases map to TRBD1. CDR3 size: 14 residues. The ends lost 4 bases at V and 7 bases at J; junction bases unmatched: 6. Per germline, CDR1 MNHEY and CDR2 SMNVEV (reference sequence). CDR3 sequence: CASSSQGSGEKLFF. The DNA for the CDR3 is TGTGCCAGCAGTTCACAGGGGTCGGGTGAAAAACTGTTTTTT.

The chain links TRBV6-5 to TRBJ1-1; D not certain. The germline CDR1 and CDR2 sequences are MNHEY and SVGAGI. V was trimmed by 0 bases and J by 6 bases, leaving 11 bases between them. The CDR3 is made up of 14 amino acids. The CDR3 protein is CASSYSDGVSEAFF. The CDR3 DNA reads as TGTGCCAGCAGTTACTCGGATGGGGTGTCTGAAGCTTTCTTT.

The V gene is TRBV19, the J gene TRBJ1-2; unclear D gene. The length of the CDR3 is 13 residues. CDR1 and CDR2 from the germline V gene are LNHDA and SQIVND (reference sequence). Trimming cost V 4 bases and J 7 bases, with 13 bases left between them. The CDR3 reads CASSNGRAAGYTF. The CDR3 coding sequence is TGTGCCAGTAGTAATGGACGGGCCGCTGGCTACACCTTC.

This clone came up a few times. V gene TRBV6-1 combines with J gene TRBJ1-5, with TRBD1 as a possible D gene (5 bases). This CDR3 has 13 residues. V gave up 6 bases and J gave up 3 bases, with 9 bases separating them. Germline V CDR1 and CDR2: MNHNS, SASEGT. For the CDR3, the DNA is TGTGCCAGCAGACAGGCAAACAATCAGCCCCAGCATTTT. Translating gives CASRQANNQPQHF.

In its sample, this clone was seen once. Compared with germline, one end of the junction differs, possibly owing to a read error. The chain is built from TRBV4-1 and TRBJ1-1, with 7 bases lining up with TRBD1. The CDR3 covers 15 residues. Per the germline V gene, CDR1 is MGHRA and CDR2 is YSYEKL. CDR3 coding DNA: TGCGCCAGCAGCGAAGACAGGGTGCTGAACACTGAAGCTTTCTTT. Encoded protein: CASSEDRVLNTEAFF.

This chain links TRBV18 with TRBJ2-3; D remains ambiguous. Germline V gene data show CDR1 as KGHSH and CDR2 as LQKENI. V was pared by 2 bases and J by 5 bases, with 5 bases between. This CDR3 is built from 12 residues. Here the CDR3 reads CASSPDLDTQYF. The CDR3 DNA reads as TGTGCCAGCTCACCAGATTTAGATACGCAGTATTTT.